Listed here are 3 T cell receptor beta chains from one sample, sequenced in a study of T cell repertoires in cytomegalovirus infection. A single record per CDR3 protein comes from TCRdb applying MiXCR to the reads. In the table there are approximately 350,000 distinct CDR3 sequences, about 35% of which are singletons. Antigens of these TCRs are unknown. Sequenced material: cultured PBMCs, taken from culture after CMV antigen stimulation. Source of these receptors: a human donor in good health (CMV status not recorded). Some clones in this sample may be carry-over from other donors' samples.

This clonotype was seen a few times. The chain has TRBV7-2 and TRBJ2-1, with D possibly TRBD1 on 5 matching bases. This CDR3 comprises 12 residues. Germline lookup yields CDR1 SGHTA and CDR2 FQGNSA. Trimming shortened V by 4 bases and J by 6 bases, and 7 bases separated the two germline ends. CDR3 nucleotides: TGTGCCAGCAGCTCAAGGGGCAATGAGCAGTTCTTC. It translates to CASSSRGNEQFF. The full variable domain, in which reference TRBV7-2 and TRBJ2-1 provide the parts outside the CDR3, is GAGVSQSPSNKVTEKGKDVELRCDPISGHTALYWYRQSLGQGLEFLIYFQGNSAPDKSGLPSDRFSAERTGGSVSTLTIQRTQQEDSAVYLCASSSRGNEQFFGPGTRLTVL.

The sample holds many counts of this clonotype. CDR3 DNA: TGTGCCAGCAGTTCCCCGGGAGCTACCAATGAGCAGTTCTTC. Its protein is CASSSPGATNEQFF. The chain links TRBV12-3 or TRBV12-4 to TRBJ2-1; maybe TRBD2 (6 bases). Trimming shortened V by 4 bases and J by 6 bases, and 13 bases separated the two germline ends. The CDR3 totals 14 residues.

The chain couples TRBV12-3 or TRBV12-4 to TRBJ2-3; D is unclear. The CDR3 length is 16 residues. V was pared by 5 bases and J by 2 bases, with 17 bases between. Here the CDR3 DNA reads TGTGCCAGCAGTCCTGGAATAGTACTTTCCACAGATACGCAGTATTTT. The encoded protein is CASSPGIVLSTDTQYF.